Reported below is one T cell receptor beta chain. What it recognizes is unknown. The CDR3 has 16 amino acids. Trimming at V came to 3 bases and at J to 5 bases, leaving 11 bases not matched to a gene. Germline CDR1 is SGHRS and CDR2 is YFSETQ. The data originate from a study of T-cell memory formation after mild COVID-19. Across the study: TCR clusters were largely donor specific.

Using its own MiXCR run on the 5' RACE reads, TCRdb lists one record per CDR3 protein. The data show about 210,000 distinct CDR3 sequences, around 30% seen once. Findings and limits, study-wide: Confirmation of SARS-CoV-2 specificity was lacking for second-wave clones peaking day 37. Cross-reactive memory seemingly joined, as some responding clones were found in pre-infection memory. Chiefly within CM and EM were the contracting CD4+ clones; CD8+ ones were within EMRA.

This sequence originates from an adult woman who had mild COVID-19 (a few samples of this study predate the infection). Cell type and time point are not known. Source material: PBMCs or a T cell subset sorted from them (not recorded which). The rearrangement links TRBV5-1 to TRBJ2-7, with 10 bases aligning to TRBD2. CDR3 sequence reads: CASSSPLAGDQNEQYF. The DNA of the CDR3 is TGCGCCAGCAGCTCCCCTCTAGCGGGAGACCAAAACGAGCAGTACTTC.